The clone carrying this T cell receptor (beta chain) was observed many times. The antigen is undetermined. The sample is drawn from a study of beta chain features in type 1 diabetes. The wider study: Across the samples, 107,917,701 sorted cells were examined in total. Whole-study results and caveats: Type 1 diabetes patients had TCRB CDR3s that were shorter (moderately but significantly so) in all four CD4+ subsets. Within the patient group, naive, central memory and Treg TCRB repertoires appeared more similar to each other than within healthy donors.

Every bit of the isolated RNA underwent reverse transcription, so sequencing read expressed TCRB transcripts. This table comes from immunoSEQ multiplex PCR, and its TCRdb copy is limited to in-frame clones, with some not included. The table lists 300,000 to 350,000 clones, roughly a tenth of them singletons, with roughly 1% in the top ten. The CDR3 sequence is 16 residues long. Germline assignment: CDR1 MNHEY and CDR2 SVGAGI. Trimming removed 2 bases from V and 5 bases from J; junction bases left unmatched: 8. The origin of this receptor is a man aged 30 to 45 with type 1 diabetes. This chain connects TRBV6-5 to TRBJ2-3; 9 bases agree with TRBD2. The material sequenced was central memory CD4+ T cells from blood. CDR3 sequence: CASSYTSGWPGDTQYF. Written as DNA, the CDR3 is TGTGCCAGCAGTTACACTAGCGGGTGGCCGGGAGATACGCAGTATTTT.